What follows are 30 T cell receptor beta chains derived from one specimen sequenced in a study of neurological immune-mediated disorders. Time point specified: technical triplicate 1. One entry per CDR3 protein results from TCRdb running MiXCR on the 5' RACE reads. The data contain fewer than 30,000 distinct CDR3 sequences, roughly an eighth of them singletons. Material: CD4+ T cells from blood. These receptors all stem from a female donor with HTLV-1-associated myelopathy (HAM/TSP).

This clonotype was recorded many times. The chain employs TRBV10-1 and TRBJ2-3; D remains ambiguous. The germline CDR1 and CDR2 sequences are WNHNN and SYGVQD (reference sequence). This CDR3 has 15 residues. V was trimmed by 2 bases and J by 4 bases, leaving 13 bases between them. The CDR3 is CASSEISDRPDTQYF. The CDR3 DNA reads TGCGCCAGCAGTGAGATTTCGGATCGTCCAGATACGCAGTATTTT.

Ten or more counts support this clonotype. The CDR3 loop reads CSARDRAGIGSVTKNIQYF. The CDR3, as DNA: TGCAGTGCTAGAGATCGGGCTGGAATCGGGAGTGTTACCAAAAACATTCAGTACTTC. The chain is built from TRBV20-1 and TRBJ2-4; D possibly corresponds to TRBD2 (6 bases). This CDR3 comprises 19 residues. CDR1 and CDR2 from the germline V gene are DFQATT and SNEGSKA (reference sequence). V lost 0 bases and J 2 bases, leaving 23 bases between the germline ends.

This clonotype ranks as medium-sized (0.01 to 0.1%). The chain joins TRBV7-9 to TRBJ2-1; weak D call: TRBD2 (7 bases). Germline V gene data show CDR1 as SEHNR and CDR2 as FQNEAQ (reference sequence). The CDR3 sequence is 15 residues long. Trimming took off 1 base at V and 6 bases at J, with 13 bases between the two ends. The CDR3 sequence: CASSLVRGASNEQFF. The CDR3 DNA sequence: TGTGCCAGCAGCTTAGTACGGGGGGCCAGCAATGAGCAGTTCTTC.

In its sample, this clonotype was seen many times. This sequence joins TRBV20-1 and TRBJ2-4; D gene uncertain. CDR3 length: 15 amino acids. The V end lost 3 bases, the J end lost 0 bases, and 12 bases lay between the germline ends. Germline V lookup: CDR1 DFQATT, CDR2 SNEGSKA (reference sequence). CDR3: CSASATTLAKNIQYF. As DNA, the CDR3 is TGCAGTGCTAGCGCCACCACTCTAGCCAAAAACATTCAGTACTTC.

This clonotype was counted at least ten times. The rearrangement joins TRBV18 to TRBJ2-5, with 7 positions matching TRBD1. The V and J ends lost 3 bases and 5 bases, in that order; junction bases with no gene match: 3. CDR1 is KGHSH, CDR2 LQKENI, per germline. CDR3 length equals 13 residues. The CDR3 nucleotides read TGTGCCAGCTCACCCGGACAGGAGGAGACCCAGTACTTC. Residues: CASSPGQEETQYF.

V and J are TRBV20-1 and TRBJ2-3, with TRBD1 identical over 9 bases. The germline gives CDR1 DFQATT, CDR2 SNEGSKA (reference sequence). J gave up 2 bases and V 8 bases, and 8 bases lay outside the gene matches. This CDR3 comprises 14 residues. Here the CDR3 DNA reads TGCAGTTGGGTCTGGGACAGGGCCACAGATACGCAGTATTTT. Translation: CSWVWDRATDTQYF.

A remark on this clonotype: The CDR3 does not end in the conserved phenylalanine or tryptophan, so this is likely a read error. The J gene is TRBJ2-7, the V gene TRBV20-1; a possible D gene is TRBD2 (5 bases). V was clipped by 4 bases and J by 5 bases, with 15 bases between them. Germline CDR1 and CDR2: DFQATT and SNEGSKA (reference sequence). CDR3 length: 13 amino acids. This CDR3 reads CSAIPMVGDEQYL. For the CDR3, the DNA is TGCAGTGCTATACCGATGGTGGGAGACGAGCAGTACCTT.

This clonotype was seen repeatedly, ten times or more. The chain links TRBV7-9 to TRBJ1-2; no firm D call. CDR1 and CDR2 from the germline V gene are SEHNR and FQNEAQ (reference sequence). The CDR3 has 13 amino acids. Trimming pared 1 base from V and 1 base from J, leaving 4 bases between. Written as DNA, the CDR3 is TGTGCCAGCAGCTTAGGCGGTAACTATGGCTACACCTTC. Residues: CASSLGGNYGYTF. The entire variable domain, with the rest obtained from reference TRBV7-9 and TRBJ1-2, is as follows: DTGVSQNPRHKITKRGQNVTFRCDPISEHNRLYWYRQTLGQGPEFLTYFQNEAQLEKSRLLSDRFSAERPKGSFSTLEIQRTEQGDSAMYLCASSLGGNYGYTFGSGTRLTVV.

In this sample, this clonotype turned up many times. The chain uses TRBV6-5 and TRBJ1-2, with 8 bases aligning to TRBD1. CDR1 is MNHEY and CDR2 is SVGAGI in the germline V gene. The CDR3 spans 14 residues. With V trimmed by 6 bases and J by 2 bases, 5 bases remained unmatched. CDR3 DNA sequence: TGTGCCAGCAGAAAGGGACAGGCAAACTATGGCTACACCTTC. It translates to CASRKGQANYGYTF.

This clonotype was found once. The junction and the germline gene differ at one end; a read error may be behind it. This sequence joins TRBV7-6 and TRBJ1-5; no clear D gene. Germline-derived CDR1 and CDR2 are SGHVS and FNYEAQ. This CDR3 has 16 amino acids. The CDR3 protein is CVSSLAPRGSNQPQHF. In DNA form, the CDR3 reads TGTGTCAGCAGCTTAGCTCCTCGGGGTAGCAATCAGCCCCAGCATTTT.

At least ten counts were recorded for this clonotype. The chain is built from TRBV27 and TRBJ2-7; D possibly corresponds to TRBD1 (5 bases). Germline values: CDR1 MNHEY, CDR2 SMNVEV (reference sequence). Trimming took 2 bases from V and 6 from J, leaving 17 bases between them. The CDR3 contains 15 residues. CDR3 nucleotide sequence: TGTGCCAGCAGTTTAGGGCGTGGGGCTTCTACCGAGCAGTACTTC. This sequence encodes CASSLGRGASTEQYF.

This clonotype has ten or more counts. The chain is built from TRBV25-1 and TRBJ2-3, with D possibly being TRBD2 (7 bases). The CDR3 is made up of 16 amino acids. Deletions cut 3 bases from V and 5 bases from J, with 18 bases between. Germline lookup yields CDR1 MGHDK and CDR2 SYGVNS. As DNA, the CDR3 is TGTGCCAGCAGTGATGCGACTAGGGGGGGACGAGATACGCAGTATTTT. It translates to CASSDATRGGRDTQYF.

At least ten counts were recorded for this clonotype. The chain joins TRBV29-1 to TRBJ1-1, with D possibly TRBD1 on 6 matching bases. CDR3 length equals 12 residues. Trimming removed 6 bases from V and 5 bases from J, with 13 bases in between. Per germline, CDR1 SQVTM and CDR2 ANQGSEA. Here the CDR3 DNA reads TGCAGCGTGGGACACCCTAAAACTGAAGCTTTCTTT. It translates to CSVGHPKTEAFF.

This clonotype was seen a few times. DNA for the CDR3: TGTGCCAGTAGTAGGGGCGCGGGACAGAGTCTAGCGGGAGTCACAGATACGCAGTATTTT. Translating it yields CASSRGAGQSLAGVTDTQYF. The chain carries TRBV19 and TRBJ2-3; 10 bases map to TRBD2. This CDR3 spans 20 amino acids. Trimming at V came to 4 bases and at J to 2 bases, leaving 18 bases not matched to a gene. The germline gives CDR1 LNHDA, CDR2 SQIVND (reference sequence).

About this clonotype itself: Compared with germline, one end of the junction differs, possibly owing to a read error. This rearrangement joins TRBV12-3 or TRBV12-4 to TRBJ1-1; D ambiguous. This CDR3 spans 14 amino acids. DNA for the CDR3: TGTGACAGCAGCCCAAGCGCGGGGAACACTGAAACTTTCTTT. Translating gives CDSSPSAGNTETFF.

This clonotype was detected many times. The genes are TRBV9 and TRBJ2-5; no reliable D call. CDR1 SGDLS and CDR2 YYNGEE come from the germline V gene. The CDR3 spans 15 residues. With 3 bases removed from V and 4 bases from J, the gap between germline ends came to 16 bases. This CDR3 is CASSGRVGGAETQYF. DNA of the CDR3: TGTGCCAGCAGCGGAAGAGTTGGTGGAGCAGAGACCCAGTACTTC.

This clonotype was seen many times. V gene TRBV6-2 or TRBV6-3 combines with J gene TRBJ2-3; D possibly corresponds to TRBD2 (6 bases). V shed 6 bases and J shed 1 base, with 8 bases lying between them. The CDR3 consists of 13 residues. CDR1 and CDR2 from the germline V gene are MNHEY and SVGEGT. CDR3 amino acids: CASRKRGTDTQYF. The CDR3, as DNA: TGTGCCAGCAGGAAGCGGGGCACAGATACGCAGTATTTT.

The sample holds many counts of this clonotype. The rearrangement joins TRBV20-1 to TRBJ1-1; tentatively, D is TRBD1 (5 bases). This CDR3 spans 14 amino acids. The V end lost 1 base, the J end lost 0 bases, and 9 bases lay between the germline ends. Germline V gene data show CDR1 as DFQATT and CDR2 as SNEGSKA (reference sequence). CDR3 protein: CSARVGHMNTEAFF. The CDR3 DNA reads as TGCAGTGCTAGAGTGGGGCACATGAACACTGAAGCTTTCTTT.

This clonotype was seen repeatedly, ten times or more. The rearrangement joins TRBV12-3 or TRBV12-4 to TRBJ1-1, with D tentatively TRBD1 (5 bases). The CDR3 runs 11 residues. The ends were cut back, 4 bases at V and 11 bases at J, with 11 bases in the middle. The CDR3 is CASSSQGGAFF. The CDR3, as DNA: TGTGCCAGCAGTTCCCAGGGCGGGGCTTTCTTT.

This clonotype was picked up many times. The chain has TRBV6-6 and TRBJ2-4; 8 nucleotides line up with TRBD1. Per germline, CDR1 MNHNY and CDR2 SVGAGI (reference sequence). The CDR3 contains 17 residues. V gave up 0 bases and J gave up 0 bases; unmatched junction bases: 4. The CDR3, as DNA: TGTGCCAGCAGTTACTCGAGGACAGGGCTAGCCAAAAACATTCAGTACTTC. This codes for CASSYSRTGLAKNIQYF.

There are many counts of this clonotype. The rearrangement links TRBV5-4 to TRBJ2-4, with 7 bases matching TRBD2. Trimming took 1 base from V and 13 from J; bases not matched to a gene: 8. In germline, CDR1 is SGHNT, CDR2 YYREEE (reference sequence). CDR3 length: 13 residues. The CDR3 loop reads CASSLYEAGKQYF. The CDR3 nucleotides are TGTGCCAGCAGCTTGTATGAAGCGGGAAAACAGTACTTC.

This clonotype came up many times. The chain uses TRBV5-4 and TRBJ2-1, with TRBD1 matching over 7 bases. The CDR3 runs 15 residues. Germline CDR1 reads SGHNT; CDR2 reads YYREEE (reference sequence). Trimming took 4 bases from V and 5 from J; bases not matched to a gene: 9. The CDR3 reads CASSRDRVSHNEQFF. The CDR3 DNA is TGTGCCAGCAGCCGTGACAGGGTATCCCACAATGAGCAGTTCTTC.

In this sample, this clonotype turned up many times. This rearrangement joins TRBV5-4 to TRBJ2-7; the D gene is possibly TRBD1 (6 bases). V was cut by 6 bases and J by 5 bases, with 15 bases left in between. This CDR3 is built from 13 residues. CDR1 SGHNT and CDR2 YYREEE come from the germline V gene (reference sequence). CDR3 region: CASTSRGQNEQYF. Written as DNA, the CDR3 is TGTGCCAGCACCTCCAGGGGCCAAAACGAGCAGTACTTC.

In its sample, this clonotype was seen many times. The chain carries TRBV20-1 and TRBJ2-1, with TRBD2 identical over 10 bases. The CDR3 covers 14 residues. The germline V gene has CDR1 DFQATT and CDR2 SNEGSKA (reference sequence). V was clipped by 4 bases and J by 4 bases; unmatched bases: 4. CDR3 sequence: CSANGLADYNEQFF. For the CDR3, the DNA is TGCAGTGCTAATGGACTAGCGGATTACAATGAGCAGTTCTTC.

J is TRBJ2-2 and V is TRBV6-5; tentatively, D is TRBD1 (6 bases). The germline gives CDR1 MNHEY, CDR2 SVGAGI. Trimming took off 5 bases at V and 7 bases at J, with 14 bases between the two ends. The CDR3 totals 14 residues. In nucleotides, the CDR3 is TGTGCCAGCAGTACACAGGGTGCCGGCGGGGAGCTGTTTTTT. It yields the protein CASSTQGAGGELFF.

This clonotype was counted a single time. The chain combines TRBV6-5 with TRBJ1-1; TRBD1 is a possible D gene (6 bases). In germline, CDR1 is MNHEY, CDR2 SVGAGI. The CDR3 contains 13 residues. Trimming took 11 bases from V and 10 from J, leaving 23 bases between them. CDR3 in DNA: TGTGCCTGCGGGCCCCGGTACAGGGAGGGAGCTTTCTTT. Translation gives CACGPRYREGAFF.

About this clonotype: The limits of the CDR3 on the DNA are not certain, so only TCRdb's listed CDR3 is given. The chain links TRBV4-2 to TRBJ2-1. The CDR3 has 19 amino acids, counting both end residues. Looked up from germline, CDR1 is LGHNA and CDR2 is YNFKEQ. The chain's CDR3 is CASSFYICSSRDGYNEQFF.

The table lists this clonotype with many counts. The rearrangement uses TRBV5-5 and TRBJ1-5; 10 bases line up with TRBD1. The CDR3 is 15 amino acids. Germline CDR1 and CDR2: SGHKS and YYEKEE (reference sequence). V was clipped by 4 bases and J by 6 bases; unmatched bases: 7. The CDR3 is CASSPTGGLGQPQHF. The CDR3 bases are TGTGCCAGCAGCCCGACAGGGGGCTTGGGTCAGCCCCAGCATTTT.

At least ten counts were recorded for this clonotype. The chain employs TRBV7-2 and TRBJ2-7; possible D gene TRBD1, 6 bases. Germline loops: CDR1 SGHTA, CDR2 FQGNSA. Trimming stripped 2 bases from V and 3 bases from J, with 11 bases between. The CDR3 has 14 residues. CDR3 amino acids: CASSLSRGFYEQYF. As DNA, the CDR3 is TGTGCCAGCAGCTTAAGTAGGGGGTTCTACGAGCAGTACTTC.

This clonotype came up many times. The chain links TRBV6-2 or TRBV6-3 to TRBJ1-1; possibly TRBD1 for D (6 bases). The CDR3 contains 14 residues. Germline CDR1 reads MNHEY; CDR2 reads SVGEGT. The ends were cut back, 5 bases at V and 5 bases at J, with 15 bases in the middle. The CDR3 reads CASSKTRGSTEAFF. CDR3 DNA: TGTGCCAGCAGTAAGACCAGGGGCTCAACTGAAGCTTTCTTT.